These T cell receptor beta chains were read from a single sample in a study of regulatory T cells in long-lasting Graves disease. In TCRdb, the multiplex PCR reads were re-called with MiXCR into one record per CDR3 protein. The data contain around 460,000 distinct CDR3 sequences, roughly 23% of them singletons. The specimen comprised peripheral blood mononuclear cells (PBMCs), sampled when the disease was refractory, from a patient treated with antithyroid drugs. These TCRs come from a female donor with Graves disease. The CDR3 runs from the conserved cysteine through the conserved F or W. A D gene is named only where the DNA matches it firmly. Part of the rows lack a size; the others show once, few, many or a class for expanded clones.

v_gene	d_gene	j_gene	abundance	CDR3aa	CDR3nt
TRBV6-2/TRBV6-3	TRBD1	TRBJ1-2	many	CASSYGGDRKYGYTF	TGTGCCAGCAGTTACGGAGGGGACAGGAAGTATGGCTACACCTTC
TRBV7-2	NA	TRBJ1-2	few	CASSLDPGFGYGYTF	TGTGCCAGCAGCTTAGATCCGGGGTTCGGCTATGGCTACACCTTC
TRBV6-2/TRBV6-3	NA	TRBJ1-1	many	CASSDEQGNTEAFF	TGTGCCAGCAGTGACGAACAGGGCAACACTGAAGCTTTCTTT
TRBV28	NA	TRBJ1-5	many	CASSWALRGANQPQHF	TGTGCCAGCAGTTGGGCACTTAGGGGTGCCAATCAGCCCCAGCATTTT
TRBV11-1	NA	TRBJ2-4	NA	CASSPPGKNIQYF	TGTGCCAGCAGCCCTCCGGGAAAAAACATTCAGTACTTC
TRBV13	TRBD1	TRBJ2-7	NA	CASSSGQVPPYEQYF	TGTGCCAGCAGCTCAGGACAGGTTCCTCCCTACGAGCAGTACTTC
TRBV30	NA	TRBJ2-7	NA	CAWMGDTYEQYF	TGTGCCTGGATGGGGGATACCTACGAGCAGTACTTC
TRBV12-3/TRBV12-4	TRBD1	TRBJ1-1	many	CASSLEGGRTTEAFF	TGTGCCAGCAGTTTAGAAGGGGGCAGGACCACTGAAGCTTTCTTT
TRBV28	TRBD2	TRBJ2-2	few	CAGSLGTSGTNTGELFF	TGTGCCGGCAGTTTAGGCACTAGCGGTACGAACACCGGGGAGCTGTTTTTT
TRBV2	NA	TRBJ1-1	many	CASLGDMNTEAFF	TGTGCCAGCCTGGGGGACATGAACACTGAAGCTTTCTTT
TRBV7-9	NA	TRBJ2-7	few	CASSPDGGQYFYEQYF	TGTGCCAGCAGCCCAGACGGCGGACAGTACTTCTACGAGCAGTACTTC
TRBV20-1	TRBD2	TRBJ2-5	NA	CSAIYRSARGAGETQYF	TGCAGTGCTATCTACCGGTCGGCGCGGGGGGCTGGGGAGACCCAGTACTTC
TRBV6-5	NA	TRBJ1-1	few	CASSSQAPVGFF	TGTGCCAGCAGTTCGCAGGCCCCGGTAGGTTTCTTT
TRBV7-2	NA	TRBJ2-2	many	CASSPRIPNTGELFF	TGTGCCAGCAGCCCAAGAATTCCGAACACCGGGGAGCTGTTTTTT
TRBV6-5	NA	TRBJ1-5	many	CASSYSTVTASNQPQHF	TGTGCCAGCAGTTACTCAACCGTGACAGCTAGCAATCAGCCCCAGCATTTT
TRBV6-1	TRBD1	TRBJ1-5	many	CASSRQGIGGQPQHF	TGTGCCAGCAGTCGACAGGGGATCGGTGGTCAGCCCCAGCATTTT
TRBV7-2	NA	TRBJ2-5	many	CASSPQGRETQYF	TGTGCCAGCAGCCCGCAAGGGAGGGAGACCCAGTACTTC
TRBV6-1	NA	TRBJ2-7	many	CASSDQRASFYEQYF	TGTGCCAGCAGTGACCAGCGGGCTTCATTCTACGAGCAGTACTTC
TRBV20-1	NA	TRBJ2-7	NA	CSARSDTYEQYF	TGCAGTGCTAGAAGTGACACCTACGAGCAGTACTTC
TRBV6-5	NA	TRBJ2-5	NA	CASSYSPGVGETQHF	TGTGCCAGCAGTTACTCGCCAGGGGTGGGAGAGACCCAGCACTTC
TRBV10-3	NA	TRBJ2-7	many	CAISEGKGGTYEQYF	TGTGCCATCAGTGAGGGGAAGGGTGGAACCTACGAGCAGTACTTC
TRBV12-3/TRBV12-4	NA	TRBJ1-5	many	CASSLEYQPQHF	TGTGCCAGCAGTTTGGAATATCAGCCCCAGCATTTT